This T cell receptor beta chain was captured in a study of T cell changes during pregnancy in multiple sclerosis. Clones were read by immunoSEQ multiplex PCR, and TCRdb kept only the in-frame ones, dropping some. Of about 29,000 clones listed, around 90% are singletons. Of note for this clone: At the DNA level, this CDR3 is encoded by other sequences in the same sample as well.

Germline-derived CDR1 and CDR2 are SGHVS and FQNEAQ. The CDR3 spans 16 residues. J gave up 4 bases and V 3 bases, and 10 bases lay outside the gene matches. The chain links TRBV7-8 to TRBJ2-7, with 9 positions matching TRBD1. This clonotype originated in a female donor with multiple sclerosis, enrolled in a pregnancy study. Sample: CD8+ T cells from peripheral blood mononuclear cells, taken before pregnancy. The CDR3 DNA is TGTGCCAGCAGCTTGTCGAAAACCGGGACAGGGTACGAGCAGTACTTC. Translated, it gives CASSLSKTGTGYEQYF.